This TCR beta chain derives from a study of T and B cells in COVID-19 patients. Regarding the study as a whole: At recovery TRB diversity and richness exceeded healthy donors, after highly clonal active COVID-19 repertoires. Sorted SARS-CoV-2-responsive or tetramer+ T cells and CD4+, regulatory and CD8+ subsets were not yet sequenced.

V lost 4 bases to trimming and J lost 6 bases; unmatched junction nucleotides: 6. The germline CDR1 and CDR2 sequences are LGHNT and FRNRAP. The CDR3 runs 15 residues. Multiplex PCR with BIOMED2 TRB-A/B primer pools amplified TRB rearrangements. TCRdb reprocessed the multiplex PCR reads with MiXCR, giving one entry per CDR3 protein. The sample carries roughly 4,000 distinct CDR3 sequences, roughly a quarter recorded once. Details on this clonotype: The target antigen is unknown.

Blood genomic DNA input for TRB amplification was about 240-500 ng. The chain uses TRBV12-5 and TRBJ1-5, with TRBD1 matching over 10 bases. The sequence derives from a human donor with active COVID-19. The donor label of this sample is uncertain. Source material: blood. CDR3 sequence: CASGSRQGAGQPQHF. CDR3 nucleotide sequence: TGTGCTAGTGGTTCACGACAGGGGGCCGGTCAGCCCCAGCATTTT.